This TCR beta chain was identified during a study of Tregs in tolerant kidney transplant recipients. Study at large: Related graft donors supplied nonmyeloablative bone marrow transplants, and mixed chimerism was transient.

Germline V lookup: CDR1 SGHDT, CDR2 YYEEEE. Losses at the gene ends were 2 bases for V and 4 bases for J; bases not matched to a gene: 1. The CDR3 loop spans 15 amino acids. Clones were sequenced by immunoSEQ multiplex PCR, and TCRdb holds only the in-frame ones, with some missing. The repertoire holds more than 60,000 clones, with approximately 83% as singletons. The receptor comes from a human donor who received a combined kidney and bone marrow transplant. V and J are TRBV5-6 and TRBJ2-1, with TRBD2 matching over 12 bases. Sequencing used Tregs from blood, obtained before the transplant. CDR3 bases: TGTGCCAGCAGCTTCGGGACTAGCGGGTACAATGAGCAGTTCTTC. Protein product: CASSFGTSGYNEQFF.